This TCR beta chain stems from a study of blood T cell repertoires in COVID-19. V gave up 8 bases and J gave up 8 bases; unmatched junction bases: 14. In germline, CDR1 is MNHEY, CDR2 SMNVEV (reference sequence). The CDR3 runs 16 residues. The assay was immunoSEQ multiplex PCR, and TCRdb's table has in-frame clones only and misses some. Of 200,000 to 250,000 clones listed, 80% to 90% are singletons. The clonotype was recovered from a woman of 80 years or more with COVID-19, enrolled during active disease. The chain combines TRBV27 with TRBJ2-4; 11 nucleotides align to TRBD2. Sequenced sample: peripheral blood. In nucleotides, the CDR3 is TGTGCCAGCGCCCCACTAGCGGGAGATAAGTGGGACATTCAGTACTTC. Its translation is CASAPLAGDKWDIQYF.